A selection of T cell receptor beta chains follows, all from one sample in a study of T cell responses to AZD1222 COVID-19 vaccine. Assay: immunoSEQ multiplex PCR; the TCRdb copy retains only in-frame clones and omits some. The sample has some 140,000 clones; around 84% are singletons. Source: peripheral blood, taken on day 0 of AZD1222 vaccination. These receptors originate from an adult in good health. Both conserved end residues are part of each CDR3. D genes are given only for firm matches. Size tells how often a clone was seen (once, few, many) or the class of an expanded clone, and some rows leave it out.

>NA|TRBV18|TRBJ2-7|NA
CASSSDSSPYEQYF
TGTGCCAGCTCCTCAGACAGCAGTCCCTACGAGCAGTACTTC
>NA|TRBV19|TRBJ2-1|NA
CASSPTVQGGTRGEQFF
TGTGCCAGTAGTCCCACGGTACAGGGTGGGACGCGGGGTGAGCAGTTCTTC
>NA|TRBV5-1|TRBJ1-1|NA
CASSFGRLAEAFF
TGCGCCAGCAGCTTTGGCAGGCTGGCTGAAGCTTTCTTT
>NA|TRBV5-1|TRBJ2-7|TRBD1
CASALSGTGAYEQYF
TGCGCCAGCGCACTCTCCGGGACAGGGGCCTACGAGCAGTACTTC
>NA|TRBV5-1|TRBJ2-6|NA
CASSLGSGANVLTF
TGCGCCAGCAGCTTGGGGTCTGGGGCCAACGTCCTGACTTTC
>NA|TRBV5-4|TRBJ2-5|TRBD1
CASSLQGAQETQYF
TGTGCCAGCAGCTTGCAGGGGGCTCAAGAGACCCAGTACTTC
>NA|TRBV3-1/TRBV3-2|TRBJ2-3|NA
CASSQVGASTDTQYF
TGTGCCAGCAGCCAAGTGGGTGCTAGCACAGATACGCAGTATTTT
>once|TRBV5-8|TRBJ2-5|TRBD2
CASSGRAGGETQYF
TGTGCCAGCAGCGGGAGGGCAGGCGGGGAGACCCAGTACTTC
>once|TRBV9|TRBJ2-3|TRBD2
CASSFTGTSGDTQYF
TGTGCCAGCAGCTTCACCGGGACTAGCGGGGATACGCAGTATTTT
>NA|TRBV7-8|TRBJ2-2|NA
CASSLALPYTGELFF
TGTGCCAGCAGCTTAGCTCTCCCTTACACCGGGGAGCTGTTTTTT
>NA|TRBV9|TRBJ1-3|NA
CASSAQENTIYF
TGTGCCAGCAGCGCACAGGAAAACACCATATATTTT
>NA|TRBV5-1|TRBJ1-1|NA
CASSLDGWDGTEAFF
TGCGCCAGCAGCTTGGATGGCTGGGATGGTACTGAAGCTTTCTTT
>NA|TRBV30|TRBJ2-1|NA
CAWSQMPYNEQFF
TGTGCCTGGAGTCAAATGCCCTACAATGAGCAGTTCTTC
>NA|TRBV7-8|TRBJ2-3|NA
CASRKSGTHIYDTQYF
TGTGCCAGCAGAAAGTCCGGGACACATATTTACGATACGCAGTATTTT
>NA|TRBV7-2|TRBJ1-5|TRBD1
CASSPYSGTGNQPQHF
TGTGCCAGCAGCCCCTACTCCGGGACAGGCAATCAGCCCCAGCATTTT
>few|TRBV19|TRBJ2-2|NA
CASSPHRTGELFF
TGTGCCAGTAGTCCTCATAGGACCGGGGAGCTGTTTTTT
>NA|TRBV6-5|TRBJ1-2|TRBD1
CASSYTSQGASYGYTF
TGTGCCAGCAGTTACACCTCCCAGGGGGCATCCTATGGCTACACCTTC
>NA|TRBV18|TRBJ1-1|NA
CASSPSQGPRDTEAFF
TGTGCCAGCTCACCTTCTCAGGGGCCTCGGGACACTGAAGCTTTCTTT
>NA|TRBV5-1|TRBJ1-5|NA
CASSEYGGNQPQHF
TGCGCCAGCAGCGAGTACGGAGGAAATCAGCCCCAGCATTTT
>NA|TRBV14|TRBJ2-7|TRBD1
CASSPPRGTGAYEQYF
TGTGCCAGCAGCCCCCCGAGGGGGACAGGAGCCTACGAGCAGTACTTC
>NA|TRBV5-6|TRBJ2-2|NA
CASTRAGLGAGELFF
TGTGCCAGCACCCGAGCCGGGCTAGGCGCCGGGGAGCTGTTTTTT
>NA|TRBV30|TRBJ2-7|TRBD1
CAWGDRSEVQYF
TGTGCCTGGGGGGACAGATCTGAGGTGCAGTACTTC
>NA|TRBV11-3|TRBJ2-3|TRBD1
CASSLGQGDTDTQYF
TGTGCCAGCAGCTTAGGGCAGGGGGACACAGATACGCAGTATTTT
>NA|TRBV28|TRBJ1-2|TRBD1
CASSSTGGTYGYTF
TGTGCCAGCAGTTCGACAGGGGGAACCTATGGCTACACCTTC
>NA|TRBV25-1|TRBJ2-7|NA
CASSPEGVRAYEQYF
TGTGCCAGCAGTCCTGAGGGGGTCCGAGCCTACGAGCAGTACTTC
>NA|TRBV29-1|TRBJ1-1|TRBD1
CSAGTGGYEAFF
TGCAGCGCCGGGACAGGGGGGTACGAAGCTTTCTTT
>NA|TRBV10-3|TRBJ2-3|NA
CAISEGGTDTQYF
TGTGCCATCAGTGAGGGGGGCACAGATACGCAGTATTTT
>NA|TRBV3-1/TRBV3-2|TRBJ1-1|NA
CASSQGGRTVAEAFF
TGTGCCAGCAGCCAAGGGGGCAGAACGGTGGCTGAAGCTTTCTTT
>NA|TRBV2|TRBJ2-6|TRBD1
CASSSGQGLANVLTF
TGTGCCAGCAGTTCGGGACAGGGCTTGGCCAACGTCCTGACTTTC
>NA|TRBV29-1|TRBJ1-1|TRBD1
CSVEETGGSEAFF
TGCAGCGTTGAGGAGACAGGGGGGTCTGAAGCTTTCTTT
>NA|TRBV30|TRBJ2-7|NA
CAWSDRGGQYF
TGTGCCTGGAGTGACAGGGGGGGGCAGTACTTC
>few|TRBV28|TRBJ1-6|NA
CASSNPGGSSSYNSPLHF
TGTGCCAGCAGTAACCCGGGGGGCTCCTCGTCCTATAATTCACCCCTCCACTTT
>NA|TRBV6-5|TRBJ1-2|TRBD1
CASSYSPQIDRVGYTF
TGTGCCAGCAGTTACTCACCCCAAATCGACAGGGTTGGCTACACCTTC
>NA|TRBV28|TRBJ2-7|NA
CASSGSWGGGYEQYF
TGTGCCAGCAGTGGGTCGTGGGGTGGAGGATACGAGCAGTACTTC
>NA|TRBV7-9|TRBJ2-7|NA
CASSPENPTYEQYF
TGTGCCAGCAGCCCCGAAAATCCAACCTACGAGCAGTACTTC
>NA|TRBV2|TRBJ1-6|NA
CASRGPGNSPLHF
TGTGCCAGCAGGGGCCCAGGGAATTCACCCCTCCACTTT
>NA|TRBV4-2|TRBJ2-7|NA
CASSPGGKQYF
TGTGCCAGCAGCCCAGGGGGGAAGCAGTACTTC
>NA|TRBV7-9|TRBJ2-7|NA
CASSLAPVGSYEQYF
TGTGCCAGCAGCTTAGCCCCGGTTGGGTCCTACGAGCAGTACTTC
>NA|TRBV6-1|TRBJ1-5|NA
CASSELQVNQPQHF
TGTGCCAGCAGTGAACTTCAGGTCAATCAGCCCCAGCATTTT
>NA|TRBV27|TRBJ2-7|TRBD1
CASSTTGWGYEQYF
TGTGCCAGCAGTACGACAGGGTGGGGTTACGAGCAGTACTTC
>NA|TRBV5-4|TRBJ2-7|NA
CASSPRPGSSYEQYF
TGTGCCAGCAGCCCGCGGCCTGGGAGCTCCTACGAGCAGTACTTC
>NA|TRBV10-3|TRBJ1-1|NA
CAIKGGGVEAFF
TGTGCCATCAAGGGAGGGGGGGTTGAAGCTTTCTTT
>NA|TRBV6-6|TRBJ2-3|TRBD1
CASSGPGTGRLDTQYF
TGTGCCAGCAGCGGACCCGGGACAGGGCGGCTAGATACGCAGTATTTT
>NA|TRBV30|TRBJ2-1|TRBD2
CAWSRTSGGADEQFF
TGTGCCTGGAGCCGTACTAGCGGGGGGGCCGATGAGCAGTTCTTC